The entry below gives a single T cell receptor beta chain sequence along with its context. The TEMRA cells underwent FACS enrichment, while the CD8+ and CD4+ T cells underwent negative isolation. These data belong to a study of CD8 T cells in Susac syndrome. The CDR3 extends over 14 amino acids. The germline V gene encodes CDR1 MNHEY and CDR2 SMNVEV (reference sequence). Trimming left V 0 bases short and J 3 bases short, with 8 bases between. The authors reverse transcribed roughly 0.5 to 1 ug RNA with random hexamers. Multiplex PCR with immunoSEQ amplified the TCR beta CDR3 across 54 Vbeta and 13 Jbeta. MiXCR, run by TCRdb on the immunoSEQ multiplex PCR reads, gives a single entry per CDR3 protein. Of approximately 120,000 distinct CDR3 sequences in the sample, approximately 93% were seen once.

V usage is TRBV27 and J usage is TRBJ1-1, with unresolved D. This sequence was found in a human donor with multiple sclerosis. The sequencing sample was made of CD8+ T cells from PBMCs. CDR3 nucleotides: TGTGCCAGCAGTTTATCGGAGGGTGACACTGAAGCTTTCTTT. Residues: CASSLSEGDTEAFF.